Each of the 17 T cell receptor beta chains below was sequenced from the same sample in a study of CD8 T cells in Susac syndrome. Random hexamers were used to reverse transcribe 0.5 to 1 ug of RNA. MiXCR, applied by TCRdb to the immunoSEQ multiplex PCR reads, yields one record per CDR3 protein. The repertoire holds fewer than 150,000 distinct CDR3 sequences, with roughly 94% as singletons. Sequenced input: CD8+ T cells from PBMCs. Source of these receptors: a human donor in good health.

V gene TRBV7-9 combines with J gene TRBJ2-4; D is unresolved. The V end lost 1 base, the J end lost 7 bases, and 8 bases lay between the germline ends. Germline V lookup: CDR1 SEHNR, CDR2 FQNEAQ (reference sequence). The CDR3 is made up of 13 amino acids. The CDR3 DNA follows: TGTGCCAGCAGCTTAGGTCTCGGGAACATTCAGTACTTC. It specifies CASSLGLGNIQYF.

The chain combines TRBV27 with TRBJ2-4, with D tentatively TRBD2 (7 bases). Trimming took off 5 bases at V and 8 bases at J, with 16 bases between the two ends. This CDR3 region has 14 residues. The V gene's germline CDR1 is MNHEY and CDR2 SMNVEV (reference sequence). The CDR3, as DNA: TGTGCCAGCAGTCTAGGGGGGGGGCGTCACATTCAGTACTTC. It is translated as CASSLGGGRHIQYF.

The genes are TRBV4-1 and TRBJ2-7, with TRBD1 as a possible D gene (5 bases). V was cut by 3 bases and J by 4 bases, with 16 bases left in between. Germline values: CDR1 MGHRA, CDR2 YSYEKL. The CDR3 has 15 amino acids. The CDR3 nucleotides are TGCGCCAGCAGCCATAGCCTTGGGGCCGAATACGAGCAGTACTTC. Translated, it gives CASSHSLGAEYEQYF.

The count of this clonotype is one. The chain has TRBV6-6 and TRBJ2-3; maybe TRBD2 (5 bases). V lost 9 bases and J lost 1, with 20 bases in between. The CDR3 runs to 16 residues. Germline values: CDR1 MNHNY, CDR2 SVGAGI (reference sequence). CDR3 sequence: CASAEGLASRTDTQYF. CDR3 DNA sequence: TGTGCCAGTGCGGAAGGGCTAGCTTCTCGCACAGATACGCAGTATTTT.

The chain joins TRBV28 to TRBJ2-1; D is undetermined. The CDR3 consists of 13 residues. CDR1 is MDHEN, CDR2 SYDVKM, per germline. The V gene lost 0 bases and the J gene lost 4 bases, with 4 bases spanning the gap. CDR3 residues: CASSLWYYNEQFF. In DNA form, the CDR3 reads TGTGCCAGCAGTTTATGGTATTACAATGAGCAGTTCTTC.

The sample holds a few counts of this clonotype. The chain couples TRBV6-2 or TRBV6-3 to TRBJ2-7; TRBD2 aligns across 8 bases. The V gene's germline CDR1 is MNHEY and CDR2 SVGEGT. The V and J ends lost 9 bases and 6 bases, in that order; junction bases with no gene match: 7. The CDR3 sequence is 12 residues long. CDR3 sequence: CASSVGLGEQYF. CDR3 sequence (DNA): TGTGCCAGTTCCGTGGGACTAGGCGAGCAGTACTTC.

This chain uses TRBV15 with TRBJ2-3, with TRBD2 identical over 10 bases. This CDR3 has 18 residues. Trimming at V came to 1 base and at J to 6 bases, leaving 13 bases not matched to a gene. Germline CDR1 reads LNHNV; CDR2 reads YYDKDF (reference sequence). The CDR3 protein is CATSRGTSGTVQGDTQYF. The CDR3 DNA follows: TGTGCCACCAGCAGAGGGACTAGCGGAACAGTCCAGGGGGATACGCAGTATTTT.

The chain employs TRBV28 and TRBJ2-7; 9 bases fit TRBD1. The CDR3 is 14 residues long. V dropped 5 bases and J dropped 4; count of bases not matched to a gene: 6. Germline V gene sequence: CDR1 MDHEN, CDR2 SYDVKM. CDR3 DNA: TGTGCCAGCAGTGCCCGGGACAGGGTATACGAGCAGTACTTC. This encodes CASSARDRVYEQYF.

The CDR3 reads CSARIDPDEQFF. Here the CDR3 DNA reads TGCAGCGCCCGCATCGACCCCGACGAGCAGTTCTTC. V gene TRBV29-1 combines with J gene TRBJ2-1; no reliable D call. CDR1 is SQVTM, CDR2 ANQGSEA, per germline. V was clipped by 7 bases and J by 10 bases, with 17 bases between them. CDR3 length: 12 residues.

This clonotype was picked up one time. The J gene is TRBJ2-1, the V gene TRBV7-2, with D perhaps TRBD1 (5 bases). The germline gives CDR1 SGHTA, CDR2 FQGNSA. This CDR3 has 13 residues. Trimming left V 8 bases short and J 2 bases short, with 10 bases between. The CDR3 region is CASAQGTYNEQFF. CDR3 nucleotide sequence: TGTGCCAGCGCCCAGGGAACCTACAATGAGCAGTTCTTC.

This chain uses TRBV18 with TRBJ2-5; D is possibly TRBD1 (6 bases). The CDR3 spans 14 residues. V was cut by 6 bases and J by 3 bases, with 14 bases left in between. Germline V gives CDR1 KGHSH, CDR2 LQKENI. The CDR3 coding sequence is TGTGCCAGCTCGCCCGGGACAACAGAAGAGACCCAGTACTTC. Amino acid sequence: CASSPGTTEETQYF.

The chain couples TRBV29-1 to TRBJ1-2; perhaps TRBD1 as D (5 bases). The germline V and J ends were trimmed by 6 bases and 4 bases, with 9 bases remaining between them. The CDR3 is 11 amino acids. Germline CDR1 SQVTM, CDR2 ANQGSEA. The CDR3 region is CSVRGRYGYTF. CDR3 nucleotide sequence: TGCAGCGTGAGGGGTCGCTATGGCTACACCTTC.

The V and J genes are TRBV28 and TRBJ2-3; 11 bases line up with TRBD2. This CDR3 comprises 15 residues. The trim removed 6 bases at V and 2 bases at J, leaving 4 bases unmatched. Looked up from germline, CDR1 is MDHEN and CDR2 is SYDVKM. CDR3 protein: CASSIAGGVTDTQYF. The CDR3 DNA reads as TGTGCCAGCAGCATAGCGGGAGGGGTCACAGATACGCAGTATTTT.

This rearrangement joins TRBV20-1 to TRBJ2-5; tentative D call: TRBD2 (6 bases). The CDR3 sequence is 15 residues long. Germline assignment: CDR1 DFQATT and CDR2 SNEGSKA (reference sequence). V was pared by 6 bases and J by 3 bases, with 20 bases between. CDR3 nucleotides: TGCAGTGCCCAGACGGGGGTTCAGACCAAAGAGACCCAGTACTTC. Encoded protein: CSAQTGVQTKETQYF.

The gene calls are TRBV14 and TRBJ2-7; TRBD1 is a possible D gene (6 bases). V lost 5 bases to trimming and J lost 0 bases, with 14 bases between them. Germline V lookup: CDR1 SGHDN, CDR2 FVKESK. The CDR3 is made up of 15 amino acids. CDR3 loop: CASSAQGILSYEQYF. Here the CDR3 DNA reads TGTGCCAGCAGCGCTCAGGGGATCCTCTCCTACGAGCAGTACTTC.

The V call is TRBV29-1, the J call TRBJ2-6; no clear D. V was pared by 7 bases and J by 2 bases, with 9 bases between. This CDR3 has 13 amino acids. In germline, CDR1 is SQVTM, CDR2 ANQGSEA. The CDR3 region has the DNA TGCAGCGCCTTGGGTCCTGGGGCCAACGTCCTGACTTTC. The encoded protein is CSALGPGANVLTF.

The genes are TRBV20-1 and TRBJ2-4; maybe TRBD1 (6 bases). Germline loops: CDR1 DFQATT, CDR2 SNEGSKA (reference sequence). This CDR3 is built from 15 residues. Trimming took off 1 base at V and 4 bases at J, with 14 bases between the two ends. CDR3 sequence (DNA): TGCAGTGCTAGAGTTTCAGGGGTGATAAAAAACATTCAGTACTTC. Protein: CSARVSGVIKNIQYF.